The rows below give T cell receptor beta chains drawn from one sample of a study of response to subunit inactivated influenza vaccine. TCRdb re-called the RT-PCR reads through MiXCR, storing one row per CDR3 protein. The table shows 500,000 to 600,000 distinct CDR3 sequences, with 13% to 15% occurring only once. Specimen: PBMCs from blood, collected roughly 12 days after vaccination. These receptors all stem from a man in his fifties or sixties who received an inactivated influenza vaccine. Both conserved end residues are part of each CDR3. The D gene is left open where the match is weak. Expanded clones get a size class; other rows say once, few or many, or leave the size out.

CDR3 length: 17; clone size: few; J gene: TRBJ2-5; V gene: TRBV6-2/TRBV6-3; D gene: .; CDR3 DNA: TGTGCCAGCAGTCATCCGACGAAATTGGACAGCCAAGAGACCCAGTACTTC; CDR3 protein: CASSHPTKLDSQETQYF
CDR3 length: 12; clone size: .; J gene: TRBJ2-7; V gene: TRBV20-1; D gene: .; CDR3 DNA: TGCAGTGCTAGAGTTACCGGGCGGGAGCAGTACTTC; CDR3 protein: CSARVTGREQYF
CDR3 length: 18; clone size: .; J gene: TRBJ1-2; V gene: TRBV3-1; D gene: TRBD1; CDR3 DNA: TGTGCCAGCAGCCCCCCGTTGACAGGGGCCCAGCTCGTGAGTGGCTACACCTTC; CDR3 protein: CASSPPLTGAQLVSGYTF
CDR3 length: 12; clone size: few; J gene: TRBJ2-1; V gene: TRBV29-1; D gene: .; CDR3 DNA: TGCAGCGTTGGGCGGGGCACCGATGAGCAGTTCTTC; CDR3 protein: CSVGRGTDEQFF
CDR3 length: 12; clone size: few; J gene: TRBJ2-3; V gene: TRBV12-3/TRBV12-4; D gene: .; CDR3 DNA: TGTGCCAGCAGTTTTTTGGTAGATACGCAGTATTTT; CDR3 protein: CASSFLVDTQYF
CDR3 length: 15; clone size: few; J gene: TRBJ1-2; V gene: TRBV15; D gene: .; CDR3 DNA: TGTGCCACCAGCAGAGATACCGGGGCGGCGAGGGGCTACACCTTC; CDR3 protein: CATSRDTGAARGYTF
CDR3 length: 16; clone size: .; J gene: TRBJ2-1; V gene: TRBV7-2; D gene: .; CDR3 DNA: TGTGCCAGCAGCACACTGGGACTCGGCTCTGTGAATGAGCAGTTCTTC; CDR3 protein: CASSTLGLGSVNEQFF
CDR3 length: 15; clone size: once; J gene: TRBJ1-1; V gene: TRBV12-3/TRBV12-4; D gene: TRBD1; CDR3 DNA: TGTGCCAGCAGTACACGGACAGGGGAATACACTGAAGCTTTCTTT; CDR3 protein: CASSTRTGEYTEAFF
CDR3 length: 18; clone size: few; J gene: TRBJ1-1; V gene: TRBV10-3; D gene: TRBD1; CDR3 DNA: TGTGCCATCAGTGAGTCAGGCAGGGGGCGAGGATCCCCCACTGAAGCTTTCTTT; CDR3 protein: CAISESGRGRGSPTEAFF
CDR3 length: 15; clone size: .; J gene: TRBJ2-2; V gene: TRBV6-1; D gene: .; CDR3 DNA: TGTGCCAGCAGTGCATTGACAGAGAACACCGGGGAGCTGTTTTTT; CDR3 protein: CASSALTENTGELFF
CDR3 length: 11; clone size: .; J gene: TRBJ2-7; V gene: TRBV20-1; D gene: TRBD2; CDR3 DNA: TGCAGTGCGGGAGGGCCCTACGAGCAGTACTTC; CDR3 protein: CSAGGPYEQYF
CDR3 length: 14; clone size: many; J gene: TRBJ1-2; V gene: TRBV12-3/TRBV12-4; D gene: .; CDR3 DNA: TGTGCCAGCAGTTTGGCAGGCAAGGGCTATGGCTACACCTTC; CDR3 protein: CASSLAGKGYGYTF
CDR3 length: 20; clone size: few; J gene: TRBJ2-1; V gene: TRBV6-2/TRBV6-3; D gene: TRBD1; CDR3 DNA: TGTGCCAGCAGTTACGGAGGAGGACAGGCCCGGACCATCTCCTACAATGAGCAGTTCTTC; CDR3 protein: CASSYGGGQARTISYNEQFF
CDR3 length: 15; clone size: .; J gene: TRBJ2-5; V gene: TRBV5-1; D gene: .; CDR3 DNA: TGCGCCAGCAGCTGGAGCCGGCGAGGGGAAGAGACCCAGTACTTC; CDR3 protein: CASSWSRRGEETQYF
CDR3 length: 12; clone size: .; J gene: TRBJ2-5; V gene: TRBV12-3/TRBV12-4; D gene: .; CDR3 DNA: TGTGCCACCCGGGACACCCAAGAGACCCAGTACTTC; CDR3 protein: CATRDTQETQYF
CDR3 length: 12; clone size: .; J gene: TRBJ2-7; V gene: TRBV7-6; D gene: .; CDR3 DNA: TGTGCCAGCAGCTTATGGGGGTCCGAGCAGTACTTC; CDR3 protein: CASSLWGSEQYF
CDR3 length: 13; clone size: .; J gene: TRBJ2-7; V gene: TRBV20-1; D gene: TRBD1; CDR3 DNA: TGCAGTGCCCAGACAGGGGGCGTCTACGAGCAGTACTTC; CDR3 protein: CSAQTGGVYEQYF
CDR3 length: 14; clone size: few; J gene: TRBJ2-5; V gene: TRBV20-1; D gene: .; CDR3 DNA: TGCAGTGCTAGAGATGTCGGGGGCGTAGAGACCCAGTACTTC; CDR3 protein: CSARDVGGVETQYF
CDR3 length: 13; clone size: many; J gene: TRBJ1-2; V gene: TRBV29-1; D gene: .; CDR3 DNA: TGCAGCGTTGAAGATCAACCAGCCTGGGGCTACACCTTC; CDR3 protein: CSVEDQPAWGYTF
CDR3 length: 15; clone size: few; J gene: TRBJ1-1; V gene: TRBV12-3/TRBV12-4; D gene: .; CDR3 DNA: TGTGCCAGCAGTTCCTCCGGGGCGATGAACACTGAAGCTTTCTTT; CDR3 protein: CASSSSGAMNTEAFF
CDR3 length: 15; clone size: .; J gene: TRBJ1-5; V gene: TRBV20-1; D gene: .; CDR3 DNA: TGCAGTGCTCGGAGGGGTCCCAATAGCAATCAGCCCCAGCATTTT; CDR3 protein: CSARRGPNSNQPQHF
CDR3 length: 14; clone size: many; J gene: TRBJ2-7; V gene: TRBV5-1; D gene: .; CDR3 DNA: TGCGCCAGCAGCTTGGCGTACCAATCCTACGAGCAGTACTTC; CDR3 protein: CASSLAYQSYEQYF
CDR3 length: 13; clone size: .; J gene: TRBJ2-5; V gene: TRBV7-2; D gene: .; CDR3 DNA: TGTGCCAGCAGCTTCGGGACCGAGGGGACCCAGTACTTC; CDR3 protein: CASSFGTEGTQYF
CDR3 length: 13; clone size: .; J gene: TRBJ2-2; V gene: TRBV12-3/TRBV12-4; D gene: .; CDR3 DNA: TGTGCCGGTCGGAGATCGAACACCGGGGAGCTGTTTTTT; CDR3 protein: CAGRRSNTGELFF
CDR3 length: 15; clone size: .; J gene: TRBJ2-1; V gene: TRBV11-3; D gene: TRBD1; CDR3 DNA: TGTGCCAGCAGCTTCCAGGGACAGGGGTTCAATGAGCAGTTCTTC; CDR3 protein: CASSFQGQGFNEQFF
CDR3 length: 15; clone size: .; J gene: TRBJ2-1; V gene: TRBV28; D gene: .; CDR3 DNA: TGTGCCAGCAGTTCGATGGGGAGTTCCTACAATGAGCAGTTCTTC; CDR3 protein: CASSSMGSSYNEQFF
CDR3 length: 17; clone size: .; J gene: TRBJ1-3; V gene: TRBV5-1; D gene: .; CDR3 DNA: TGCGCCAGCAGCTTGGGTGCCCAGGGTTTGCCTGGAAACACCATATATTTT; CDR3 protein: CASSLGAQGLPGNTIYF
CDR3 length: 15; clone size: many; J gene: TRBJ2-1; V gene: TRBV7-2; D gene: TRBD1; CDR3 DNA: TGTGCCAGCAGATCGACCGGGACAGGGGGCAATGAGCAGTTCTTC; CDR3 protein: CASRSTGTGGNEQFF
CDR3 length: 16; clone size: .; J gene: TRBJ2-1; V gene: TRBV5-1; D gene: TRBD2; CDR3 DNA: TGCGCCAGCAGCTTGGGGCGGGAGAGCTCCTACAATGAGCAGTTCTTC; CDR3 protein: CASSLGRESSYNEQFF
CDR3 length: 18; clone size: .; J gene: TRBJ1-4; V gene: TRBV5-1; D gene: .; CDR3 DNA: TGCGCCAGCAGCTTGGATCTTGTAGGGACAACGACTAATGAAAAACTGTTTTTT; CDR3 protein: CASSLDLVGTTTNEKLFF
CDR3 length: 15; clone size: many; J gene: TRBJ2-2; V gene: TRBV27; D gene: .; CDR3 DNA: TGTGCCAGCAGTTTGTGGCCGGGGAGTGCCGGGGAGCTGTTTTTT; CDR3 protein: CASSLWPGSAGELFF
CDR3 length: 15; clone size: few; J gene: TRBJ2-5; V gene: TRBV20-1; D gene: TRBD2; CDR3 DNA: TGCAGTGCTTTGTTAGGGACTAGCGGGGTAGAGACCCAGTACTTC; CDR3 protein: CSALLGTSGVETQYF